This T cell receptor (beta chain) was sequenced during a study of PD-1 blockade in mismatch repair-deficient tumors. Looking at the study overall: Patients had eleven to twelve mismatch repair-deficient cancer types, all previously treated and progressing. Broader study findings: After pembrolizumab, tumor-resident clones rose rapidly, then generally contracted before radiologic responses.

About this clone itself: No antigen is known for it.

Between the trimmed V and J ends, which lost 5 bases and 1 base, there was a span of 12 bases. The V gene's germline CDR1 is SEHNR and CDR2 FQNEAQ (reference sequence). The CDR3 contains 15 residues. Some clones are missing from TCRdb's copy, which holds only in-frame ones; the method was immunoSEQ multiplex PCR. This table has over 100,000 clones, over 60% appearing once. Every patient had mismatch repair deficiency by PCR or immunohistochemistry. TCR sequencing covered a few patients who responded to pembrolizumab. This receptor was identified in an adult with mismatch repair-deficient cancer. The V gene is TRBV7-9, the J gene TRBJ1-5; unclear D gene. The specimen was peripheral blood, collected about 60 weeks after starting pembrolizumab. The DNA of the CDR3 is TGTGCCAGCAGCCCACTTGGCGTAAGCAATCAGCCCCAGCATTTT. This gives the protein CASSPLGVSNQPQHF.